A single sample is the source of the 17 T cell receptor beta chains below, sequenced in a study of long-term antiretroviral therapy in people with HIV (dated 2022 in TCRdb). The immunoSEQ hsTCRB v3.0 assay was used at survey level resolution for TRB variable region sequencing. What TCRdb holds here is the immuneACCESS table cut down to in-frame rearrangements. Part of the clones is not present; checked against another copy, under half of the missing clones reflect an unresolved V gene, and the others are unexplained. This sample is represented by 20,000 to 25,000 clones; around nine tenths of them were singletons. The ten most abundant clones make up approximately 5.9% of the sample. The material was unsorted PBMCs, obtained 0.6 years after starting antiretroviral therapy. The origin of the receptors is a man aged 60 to 69 with HIV.

The CDR3 spells CASSVGRVNTEAFF. The CDR3 nucleotides are TGTGCCAGCAGCGTAGGCAGGGTGAACACTGAAGCTTTCTTT. V gene TRBV9 combines with J gene TRBJ1-1; D might be TRBD1 (5 bases). Trimming stripped 0 bases from V and 0 bases from J, with 6 bases between. The CDR3 sequence is 14 residues long. Germline V gene sequence: CDR1 SGDLS, CDR2 YYNGEE.

The rearrangement joins TRBV5-1 to TRBJ2-3, with D tentatively TRBD2 (5 bases). This CDR3 region has 14 residues. Per the germline V gene, CDR1 is SGHRS and CDR2 is YFSETQ. V was pared by 5 bases and J by 0 bases, with 10 bases between. In nucleotides, the CDR3 is TGCGCCAGCAGATGGGAGACTAGCACAGATACGCAGTATTTT. This codes for CASRWETSTDTQYF.

V and J are TRBV5-6 and TRBJ2-7; D perhaps matches TRBD1 (6 bases). CDR1 and CDR2 from the germline V gene are SGHDT and YYEEEE. The V end lost 8 bases, the J end lost 3 bases, and 15 bases lay between the germline ends. This CDR3 comprises 13 residues. CDR3 DNA: TGTGCCAGTACAGGGATTGGGTACTACGAGCAGTACTTC. Translated, it gives CASTGIGYYEQYF.

This clone was seen once. The chain combines TRBV27 with TRBJ1-1; D may be TRBD1 (5 bases). This CDR3 region has 16 residues. Germline V gene lookup returns CDR1 MNHEY and CDR2 SMNVEV (reference sequence). V lost 6 bases to trimming and J lost 3 bases, with 20 bases between them. CDR3: CASSPGWGSGDTEAFF. In DNA form, the CDR3 reads TGTGCCAGCAGCCCCGGTTGGGGGAGCGGAGACACTGAAGCTTTCTTT.

This chain uses TRBV6-6 with TRBJ2-4; D is uncertain. Germline V CDR1 and CDR2: MNHNY, SVGAGI (reference sequence). Trimming removed 6 bases at V and 9 bases at J, with 21 bases between. The CDR3 totals 15 residues. Here the CDR3 reads CASSLTLQPTGIQYF. The CDR3 DNA follows: TGTGCCAGCAGCCTAACACTACAACCGACGGGCATTCAGTACTTC.

The chain is built from TRBV11-1 and TRBJ2-3; 8 bases are shared with TRBD2. V lost 5 bases and J lost 2; bases outside the gene matches: 6. CDR3 length: 15 residues. Germline V gene data show CDR1 as SGHAT and CDR2 as FQDESV (reference sequence). The CDR3 nucleotides read TGTGCCAGCAGCCCAGGACTAGCCTCCACAGATACGCAGTATTTT. This translates into CASSPGLASTDTQYF.

This clone was counted only a few times. The V call is TRBV29-1, the J call TRBJ1-5; TRBD1 agrees at 7 bases. The CDR3 length is 13 residues. V lost 5 bases to trimming and J lost 5 bases; unmatched junction nucleotides: 6. CDR1 and CDR2 (germline): SQVTM, ANQGSEA. CDR3 sequence: CSVRQGGDQPQHF. The DNA for the CDR3 is TGCAGCGTTCGACAGGGCGGGGATCAGCCCCAGCATTTT.

The chain has TRBV9 and TRBJ1-4; TRBD1 aligns across 10 bases. Germline V gene lookup returns CDR1 SGDLS and CDR2 YYNGEE. The CDR3 sequence is 17 residues long. The trim removed 3 bases at V and 6 bases at J, leaving 11 bases unmatched. The CDR3 nucleotides read TGTGCCAGCAGCGACCCCTCCACCGGGACAGGGGATGAAAAACTGTTTTTT. It encodes CASSDPSTGTGDEKLFF.

This sequence joins TRBV7-9 and TRBJ2-1; 9 nucleotides match TRBD2. The CDR3 contains 17 residues. The trim removed 1 base at V and 3 bases at J, leaving 7 bases unmatched. Germline CDR1 SEHNR, CDR2 FQNEAQ (reference sequence). CDR3 nucleotides: TGTGCCAGCAGCTTAGAGCTTAGCGGGGGACACTACAATGAGCAGTTCTTC. Its translation: CASSLELSGGHYNEQFF.

This sequence joins TRBV21-1 and TRBJ1-4; TRBD1 is the table's D call, not checked against the DNA. TRBV21-1 is noted as a pseudogene. CDR3 length: 16 amino acids. CDR3 sequence: CASKGGQSATNEKLFF. DNA for the CDR3: TGTGCCAGCAAAGGGGGACAAAGTGCAACTAATGAAAAACTGTTTTTT.

The CDR3 region is CASEPRGLESEQFF. Written as DNA, the CDR3 is TGTGCCAGCGAACCCCGGGGGCTAGAAAGTGAGCAGTTCTTC. J is TRBJ2-1 and V is TRBV6-5; tentatively, D is TRBD1 or TRBD2 (6 bases each). Germline loops: CDR1 MNHEY, CDR2 SVGAGI. V dropped 8 bases and J dropped 9 bases, with 20 bases sitting between them. CDR3 length: 14 residues.

The gene calls are TRBV6-1 and TRBJ2-5, with 7 bases aligning to TRBD2. The germline CDR1 and CDR2 sequences are MNHNS and SASEGT. J gave up 5 bases and V 8 bases, and 11 bases lay outside the gene matches. This CDR3 has 14 residues. The DNA of the CDR3 is TGTGCCAGCCGCCCAGCGGGATTTCGGGAGACCCAGTACTTC. Protein: CASRPAGFRETQYF.

This chain joins TRBV7-9 and TRBJ2-7; 7 bases are shared with TRBD2. The CDR3 runs to 16 residues. The V gene's germline CDR1 is SEHNR and CDR2 FQNEAQ (reference sequence). V lost 5 bases to trimming and J lost 0 bases; unmatched junction nucleotides: 10. CDR3 bases: TGTGCCAGCAGCCCCCATGGTCGCGGGAGCTCCTACGAGCAGTACTTC. Its protein product is CASSPHGRGSSYEQYF.

CDR3: CASSPVVSTVDYGYTF. CDR3 nucleotide sequence: TGTGCCAGCTCACCAGTAGTTTCCACGGTGGACTATGGCTACACCTTC. The rearrangement uses TRBV18 and TRBJ1-2; no clear D gene. The CDR3 is made up of 16 amino acids. Trimming took off 2 bases at V and 3 bases at J, with 16 bases between the two ends. Germline CDR1 and CDR2: KGHSH and LQKENI.

V usage is TRBV9 and J usage is TRBJ1-2, with D perhaps matching TRBD1 (5 bases). In germline, CDR1 is SGDLS, CDR2 YYNGEE. Trimming shortened V by 0 bases and J by 5 bases, and 14 bases separated the two germline ends. CDR3 length: 15 amino acids. CDR3 protein: CASSVDGGPLYGYTF. The DNA for the CDR3 is TGTGCCAGCAGCGTAGATGGGGGACCCCTTTATGGCTACACCTTC. Supplemented by reference TRBV9 and TRBJ1-2, the full variable domain reads DSGVTQTPKHLITATGQRVTLRCSPRSGDLSVYWYQQSLDQGLQFLIQYYNGEERAKGNILERFSAQQFPDLHSELNLSSLELGDSALYFCASSVDGGPLYGYTFGSGTRLTVV.

The genes are TRBV19 and TRBJ2-1; 7 bases match TRBD2. Germline V gives CDR1 LNHDA, CDR2 SQIVND (reference sequence). CDR3 length equals 14 residues. J was trimmed by 4 bases and V by 4 bases; bases with no gene match: 4. The CDR3 DNA reads as TGTGCCAGTAGTACAAGCGGGGTGTACAATGAGCAGTTCTTC. It specifies CASSTSGVYNEQFF.

V gene TRBV4-1 combines with J gene TRBJ2-4; the match to TRBD1 covers 8 bases. Germline-derived CDR1 and CDR2 are MGHRA and YSYEKL. CDR3 length equals 18 residues. The V segment lost 3 bases and the J segment 0 bases; nucleotides outside the gene matches: 10. CDR3 residues: CASSQSGSRGPAKNIQYF. The CDR3 bases are TGCGCCAGCAGCCAGAGTGGGTCCAGGGGGCCAGCCAAAAACATTCAGTACTTC.